The T cell receptor beta chain under discussion was sequenced for a study of T cells after yellow fever vaccination (dated 2019 in TCRdb). For context, the study as a whole: The SMART-Seq v4 Ultra Low Input RNA kit was used to prepare libraries from fractions with low cell numbers. Bulk TCR alpha and beta repertoires were sequenced longitudinally to track T-cell clones before and after primary and booster YFV17D yellow fever vaccination. Two healthy male donors made up the cohort, one aged 18 to 30 years and the other aged 30 to 39 years. Blood was collected at multiple timepoints before and after primary and secondary immunization, and bulk PBMC replicates and cell subsets were isolated.

TCR cDNA was synthesized by 5'RACE template switching, through which a universal primer site and unique molecular identifiers were introduced. Priming of cDNA synthesis was performed from both the TCR alpha and TCR beta constant segments. Libraries were amplified in two PCR steps, with sample barcodes and sequencing adapters added in the second step. Sequencing of the libraries was done on either Illumina HiSeq 2500 (2x100 bp) or NovaSeq (2x150 bp). Turning to the authors' computational methods: Demultiplexing of reads and collapsing into UMI consensus sequences were performed with MIGEC, and V(D)J alignment was carried out with MiXCR. Clonotypes responding to the vaccine were identified with edgeR on replicate PBMC samples, with the criteria of FDR below 0.01 and a log2 fold change above 5 up to day 15. Bulk clonotypes were assigned CD4 or CD8 identity according to which sequenced CD4 or CD8 repertoire held them at higher abundance. TCRdb applied fastp at Q25 and MiXCR to the public reads, then kept only in-frame beta chains. Each CDR3 protein appears once, grouped with its most common genes and DNA. TCRdb assigned the V and J calls; the authors' analysis was not used. The sample has about 230,000 distinct CDR3 sequences on record, 6% to 8% of them singletons. 1.1% of the sample is in the top ten clones.

Study-wide conclusions, independent of this receptor: Only a couple of donors were included in the study, so the extent to which the findings can be generalized is limited. Most clones expanded after primary vaccination were re-detected after the booster (96% of CD4 and 88% of CD8), suggesting broad memory maintenance. Computational filtering was required because FACS-sorted repertoires could contain abundant contaminating clonotypes from the bulk population. The secondary T-cell response was weaker than the primary response but faster, peaking on day 5 instead of day 15. A small share of clonotypes occurred in both CD4 and CD8 compartments, likely arising from convergent recombination.

In the case of this clonotype: Its antigen is currently not known. One base away there is no much larger clone; base qualities are not given.

For CDR1 and CDR2, the germline V gene (reference sequence) lists MNHEY and SMNVEV. The CDR3 goes from the cysteine to the phenylalanine over 16 residues. The sequence is cut down to CDR3 DNA, 48 bases in frame from base 1. The germline V end is reduced by 4 bases and the J end by 7 bases; junction bases left unmatched: 10. Explained via the paper, the treatment or condition label denotes: live attenuated yellow fever vaccine strain. A standard Ficoll-Paque protocol was used to isolate PBMCs from peripheral blood. CD4 and CD8 T-cell fractions were isolated with Dynabeads CD4 and CD8 positive selection kits. TriZol was used to extract RNA from bulk PBMCs, from CD4 and CD8 fractions, and from dextramer-positive and dextramer-negative fractions.

The receptor chain draws on TRBV27 and TRBJ2-5; 12 nucleotides in the junction match TRBD2. The input for sequencing was CD4+ T cells sorted from PBMCs, taken on the day of the yellow fever booster vaccination. The receptor was isolated from a man aged 25-45 years who received the YFV17D yellow fever vaccine. The nucleotides are TGTGCCAGCAGTTCCTGGACTAGCGGGAAAGAAGGGACCCAGTACTTC. Translated, this is CASSSWTSGKEGTQYF.